The clone carrying this TCR beta chain was picked up a small number of times. Antigen specificity is unknown. TCRdb reprocessed the 5' RACE reads with MiXCR, giving one entry per CDR3 protein. The repertoire has about 500,000 distinct CDR3 sequences, roughly 21% of them found once; the top ten carry approximately 12%. The V gene end was trimmed by 2 bases and the J gene end by 4 bases; junction bases not matched to a gene: 11. CDR3 length: 17 amino acids. The data originate from a study of T-cell memory formation after mild COVID-19. For the study at large: TCR clusters showed largely donor specificity.

General study findings and limits: Still unconfirmed is whether the second-wave clones peaking on day 37 recognized SARS-CoV-2. There was a balanced CD4/CD8 profile in clones contracting day 15 to 85, and later expanders leaned CD4+.

This TCR came from an adult woman who had mild COVID-19 (a few samples of this study predate the infection). Cell type and time point are not known. The chain combines TRBV12-3 or TRBV12-4 with TRBJ2-3; the match to TRBD2 covers 8 bases. Sequenced: PBMCs or a T cell subset sorted from them (not recorded which). The CDR3 is CASSLSPQRGFADTQYF. The CDR3 DNA reads as TGTGCCAGCAGTTTATCCCCTCAGCGGGGGTTCGCAGATACGCAGTATTTT.